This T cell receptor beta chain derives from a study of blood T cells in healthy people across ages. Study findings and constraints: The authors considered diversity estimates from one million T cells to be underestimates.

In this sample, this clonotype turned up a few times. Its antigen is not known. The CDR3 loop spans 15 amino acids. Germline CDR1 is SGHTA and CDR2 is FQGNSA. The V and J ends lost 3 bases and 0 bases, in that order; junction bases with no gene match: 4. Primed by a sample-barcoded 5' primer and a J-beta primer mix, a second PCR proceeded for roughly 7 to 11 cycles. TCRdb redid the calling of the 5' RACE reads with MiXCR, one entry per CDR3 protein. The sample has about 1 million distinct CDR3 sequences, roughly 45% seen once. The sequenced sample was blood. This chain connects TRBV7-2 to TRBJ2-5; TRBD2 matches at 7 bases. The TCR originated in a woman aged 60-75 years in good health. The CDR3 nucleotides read TGTGCCAGCAGCTTCACTCTAGCGGACCAAGAGACCCAGTACTTC. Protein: CASSFTLADQETQYF.